This paragraph reports one T cell receptor (beta chain). These data originate in a study of T cells in Graves' hyperthyroidism and ophthalmopathy. Clinical symptoms, serum thyroxine, TRAb, thyroid ultrasound and orbital computed tomography established diagnosis. The CDR3 loop spans 12 amino acids. V lost 5 bases and J 2 bases, leaving 6 bases between the germline ends. Germline V CDR1 and CDR2: MGHRA, YSYEKL. Regions amplified from RNA transcripts were the TCR beta CDR3 regions. HTBI primers were the set used in a first-round RT-PCR of the TCR CDR3. MiXCR was run by TCRdb on the multiplex PCR reads, yielding one entry per CDR3 protein. The sample includes more than 650,000 distinct CDR3 sequences, 14% of them seen just once.

The gene calls are TRBV4-1 and TRBJ1-1; the D is unclear. The clonotype comes from a woman between 18 and 29 years old with Graves' hyperthyroidism. The sequenced material came from blood. Here the CDR3 DNA reads TGCGCCAGCAGCGAGACTAACACTGAAGCTTTCTTT. Translated, it gives CASSETNTEAFF.